A selection of T cell receptor beta chains follows, all from one sample in a study of cytomegalovirus exposure and HLA in healthy donors. TCRdb keeps only in-frame clones here, not all; method: immunoSEQ multiplex PCR. The sample lists around 64,000 clones, roughly 68% occurring once. The sample was PBMCs. The receptors here all came from a woman in her 50s in good health and CMV-seronegative. The CDR3 runs from the conserved cysteine through the conserved F or W. The D gene is left open where the match is weak. Clone size is stated in some rows and not others, as once, few, many or a class when expanded.

D	J	size	V	DNA	CDR3
-	TRBJ2-7	-	TRBV15	TGTGCCACCAGCAGAGAGTCGGCAGGGTACTCCTACGAGCAGTACTTC	CATSRESAGYSYEQYF
-	TRBJ1-2	-	TRBV9	TGTGCCAGCAGCCCCAGCAGCCAGGGCCCCATGGGCTACACCTTC	CASSPSSQGPMGYTF
TRBD2	TRBJ2-7	once	TRBV19	TGTGCCAGTAGTATTTCGGCGGGGGAGGCCTACGAGCAGTACTTC	CASSISAGEAYEQYF
TRBD1	TRBJ2-6	-	TRBV5-1	TGCGCCAGCAGCCACGGGACAGTCACCTCTGGGGCCAACGTCCTGACTTTC	CASSHGTVTSGANVLTF
-	TRBJ1-1	-	TRBV5-8	TGTGCCAGCAGCTTAATCCTTAACACTGAAGCTTTCTTT	CASSLILNTEAFF
TRBD1	TRBJ2-5	-	TRBV7-9	TGTGCCAGCAGCACCTTGACAGGGGCACAAGAGACCCAGTACTTC	CASSTLTGAQETQYF
TRBD1	TRBJ2-7	-	TRBV6-5	TGTGCCAGCATGCAAACCCGACAGGGTATGGGCGAGCAGTACTTC	CASMQTRQGMGEQYF
-	TRBJ2-7	-	TRBV9	TGTGCCAGCAGCGTCGGGAGTCTCAACGAGCAGTACTTC	CASSVGSLNEQYF
-	TRBJ1-1	few	TRBV7-8	TGTGCCAGCAGCCCTGTTTCGAGTCCGAACACTGAAGCTTTCTTT	CASSPVSSPNTEAFF
-	TRBJ2-3	-	TRBV4-3	TGCGCCAGCAGCCAAGACCGACAAGCGGGCGTGGGCACAGATACGCAGTATTTT	CASSQDRQAGVGTDTQYF
-	TRBJ1-1	few	TRBV2	TGTGCCAGCAGCTCGACAACTGAAGCTTTCTTT	CASSSTTEAFF
TRBD1	TRBJ2-2	few	TRBV4-1	TGCGCCAGCAGCCGGGACAGGGAGTATTCCGGGGAGCTGTTTTTT	CASSRDREYSGELFF
-	TRBJ2-3	-	TRBV4-3	TGCGCCAGCGCGGACTTCACAGATACGCAGTATTTT	CASADFTDTQYF
TRBD1	TRBJ1-1	-	TRBV5-6	TGTGCCAGCAGCTTTTTGGGCGGGACAGCCTTAACTGAAGCTTTCTTT	CASSFLGGTALTEAFF
TRBD1	TRBJ2-2	-	TRBV5-1	TGCGCCAGCAGCTTGAATAATAGGGGGCCCGGGGAGCTGTTTTTT	CASSLNNRGPGELFF
TRBD2	TRBJ2-1	-	TRBV4-3	TGCGCCAGCAGCCAGTCGGGGGGACCAAGGGGTCCGGATGAGCAGTTCTTC	CASSQSGGPRGPDEQFF
TRBD2	TRBJ2-5	once	TRBV27	TGTGCCAGCAGTTATTCGATTAGCGGGAGCGAGACCCAGTACTTC	CASSYSISGSETQYF
-	TRBJ2-1	-	TRBV6-5	TGTACCAGCAGATCTCCCGGGACTCCCTACAATGAGCAGTTCTTC	CTSRSPGTPYNEQFF
-	TRBJ2-1	-	TRBV9	TGTGCCAGCAGCGCCGGTGGACTGTACAATGAGCAGTTCTTC	CASSAGGLYNEQFF
-	TRBJ2-6	medium-sized	TRBV4-3	TGCGCCAGCAGCCTTCTATCCGGGGTGTCTGGGGCCAACGTCCTGACTTTC	CASSLLSGVSGANVLTF
TRBD1	TRBJ2-7	-	TRBV30	TGTGCCTGGACCGTACAGGGGCCGCCGTACGAGCAGTACTTC	CAWTVQGPPYEQYF
-	TRBJ1-3	many	TRBV5-4	TGTGCCAGCAGCTTGGAAGATGGCGGACAGCCCCTCCGATCCGGAAACACCATATATTTT	CASSLEDGGQPLRSGNTIYF
TRBD1	TRBJ1-4	-	TRBV28	TGTGCCAGCAGTAGGGGGACAGTGAGTGAAAAACTGTTTTTT	CASSRGTVSEKLFF
TRBD1	TRBJ2-7	-	TRBV5-4	TGTGCCAGCAGTTCCCTTCTACAGGGGGGCGAAAAGCAGTACTTC	CASSSLLQGGEKQYF
TRBD1	TRBJ2-1	-	TRBV11-1	TGTGCCAGCAGACAGGGGGTAAGCTCCTACAATGAGCAGTTCTTC	CASRQGVSSYNEQFF
-	TRBJ2-7	-	TRBV10-1	TGCGCCAGCAGTGAGTCGAGGGACTCATATATCGGTTTTTCCTACGAGCAGTACTTC	CASSESRDSYIGFSYEQYF
-	TRBJ1-1	few	TRBV28	TGTGCCAGCAGTTTATTCACGGCTGAAGCTTTCTTT	CASSLFTAEAFF
-	TRBJ2-2	-	TRBV5-4	TGTGCCAGCAGCCTGGATGTGGAGAGCGGGGAGCTGTTTTTT	CASSLDVESGELFF
TRBD1	TRBJ1-2	once	TRBV19	TGTGCCAGTAGCCCCGACAGGGTAGCTGGCTACACCTTC	CASSPDRVAGYTF
TRBD2	TRBJ2-5	once	TRBV27	TGTGCCAGCAGTTTACGGGCGGGAGCAGAGACCCAGTACTTC	CASSLRAGAETQYF
-	TRBJ1-4	once	TRBV29-1	TGCAGCGCCGCGGACAGTGAAAAACTGTTTTTT	CSAADSEKLFF
-	TRBJ2-2	few	TRBV6-5	TGTGCCATTAGAGATTCGAACACCGGGGAGCTGTTTTTT	CAIRDSNTGELFF
TRBD2	TRBJ2-5	-	TRBV5-1	TGCGCCAGCAGCCCCTCGGCCGGCAGCCCTGGGAGGGGGACCCAGTACTTC	CASSPSAGSPGRGTQYF
-	TRBJ2-1	-	TRBV27	TGTGCCAGCAGTTTCGGGGATATATACAATGAGCAGTTCTTC	CASSFGDIYNEQFF
TRBD1	TRBJ1-5	-	TRBV7-2	TGTGCCAGCAGCTCTACCTCTGGACAGGGGCGAAGTAATCAGCCCCAGCATTTT	CASSSTSGQGRSNQPQHF
-	TRBJ1-1	once	TRBV5-1	TGCGCCAGCAGTCCTACGCCACAGGATAACACTGAAGCTTTCTTT	CASSPTPQDNTEAFF
-	TRBJ2-7	few	TRBV19	TGTGCCAGTAGTATGGTCCCTAGCTACGAGCAGTACTTC	CASSMVPSYEQYF
-	TRBJ1-2	-	TRBV25-1	TGTGCCAGCAGCCCTTGGAGGGAGGGAGATGGCTACACCTTC	CASSPWREGDGYTF
TRBD2	TRBJ2-7	-	TRBV7-6	TGTGCCAGCAGCCCGCCTAGCGGGAGGGGGTCCTACGAGCAGTACTTC	CASSPPSGRGSYEQYF
-	TRBJ2-3	-	TRBV6-5	TGTGCCAGCAGTCCGGGACAAGCCACAGATACGCAGTATTTT	CASSPGQATDTQYF
TRBD2	TRBJ2-1	-	TRBV14	TGTGCCAGCAGCCAAGATGGGACCACAGGGGGACTAGCGCACAATGAGCAGTTCTTC	CASSQDGTTGGLAHNEQFF
-	TRBJ2-5	-	TRBV7-2	TGTGCCAGCAGCCTGGCCGGGATAGCGGCCCAAGAGACCCAGTACTTC	CASSLAGIAAQETQYF
-	TRBJ2-7	few	TRBV5-1	TGCGCCAGCAGCTTTGCCGGGGACTACGAGCAGTACTTC	CASSFAGDYEQYF
-	TRBJ2-1	-	TRBV7-9	TGTGCCAGCAGCTCCGGGAACAATGAGCAGTTCTTC	CASSSGNNEQFF
TRBD1	TRBJ1-1	-	TRBV9	TGTGCCAGCAGCGTGGGGGGGACAGGGGGAACTGAAGCTTTCTTT	CASSVGGTGGTEAFF